These 28 T cell receptor beta chains originate from one sample sequenced in a study of blood T cell repertoires in COVID-19 (dated by TCRdb to 2019 to 2021). The library relied on the immunoSEQ multiplex PCR assay. The table comes from immuneACCESS by way of TCRdb, which keeps in-frame sequences with V and J called. Part of the clones is missing from these tables; in studies checked, under half for an unresolved V gene and the rest for unknown reasons. The sample includes hundreds of thousands of clones, with roughly 84% observed a single time. The top ten hold over 8.5% of the sample. Material: peripheral blood. The receptors originated from a human donor in a cohort sampled during active COVID-19.

This clone was seen a handful of times. The chain employs TRBV11-2 and TRBJ2-7; the match to TRBD2 covers 7 bases. Unmatched junction bases numbered 20, after V lost 6 bases and J lost 6 bases. The CDR3 consists of 17 residues. Germline V lookup: CDR1 SGHAT, CDR2 FQNNGV. CDR3 loop: CASRDLQRGGRATEQYF. CDR3 coding DNA: TGTGCCAGCAGGGACCTCCAAAGAGGAGGGAGGGCCACCGAGCAGTACTTC.

This clone was seen only once. The gene calls are TRBV6-5 and TRBJ2-1; D is perhaps TRBD2 (6 bases). CDR3 length: 14 amino acids. The V gene's germline CDR1 is MNHEY and CDR2 SVGAGI. V lost 0 bases and J 10 bases, leaving 13 bases between the germline ends. The CDR3, as DNA: TGTGCCAGCAGTTACTCACGACTAGTCGGAGAGCAGTTCTTC. Protein product: CASSYSRLVGEQFF.

The gene calls are TRBV21-1 and TRBJ2-7; no check of the table's D call, TRBD2, against the DNA was made. TRBV21-1 is labeled a pseudogene. The CDR3 extends over 13 amino acids. The CDR3 nucleotides read TGTGCCAGCAGCCCGCCGGGGTGTTACGAGCAGTACTTC. Translating it yields CASSPPGCYEQYF.

This chain joins TRBV19 and TRBJ1-1; no clear D. The V and J ends lost 3 bases and 3 bases respectively, with 5 bases between them. There are 12 residues in the CDR3. Looked up from germline, CDR1 is LNHDA and CDR2 is SQIVND (reference sequence). CDR3 sequence: CASSIRDTEAFF. CDR3 sequence (DNA): TGTGCCAGTAGTATCCGGGACACTGAAGCTTTCTTT.

The rearrangement joins TRBV7-2 to TRBJ2-3, with 12 bases fitting TRBD2. Germline CDR1 SGHTA, CDR2 FQGNSA. V lost 5 bases to trimming and J lost 5 bases; unmatched junction nucleotides: 2. The CDR3 length is 14 residues. DNA for the CDR3: TGTGCCAGCAGCCTGACTAGCGGGGGAGATACGCAGTATTTT. Protein product: CASSLTSGGDTQYF.

The CDR3 protein is CASSKNDRSQPQHF. In DNA form, the CDR3 reads TGTGCCAGCAGTAAAAACGACAGGTCTCAGCCCCAGCATTTT. The V call is TRBV6-2 or TRBV6-3, the J call TRBJ1-5; perhaps TRBD1 as D (6 bases). This CDR3 has 14 residues. CDR1 is MNHEY, CDR2 SVGEGT, per germline. Trimming stripped 5 bases from V and 6 bases from J, with 14 bases between.

The chain has TRBV19 and TRBJ1-2; possibly TRBD1 for D (5 bases). Germline-derived CDR1 and CDR2 are LNHDA and SQIVND (reference sequence). The germline V and J ends were trimmed by 5 bases and 2 bases, with 9 bases remaining between them. CDR3 length: 13 residues. The DNA of the CDR3 is TGTGCCAGTAGTGACAGCCTAAACTATGGCTACACCTTC. This codes for CASSDSLNYGYTF.

This chain links TRBV5-8 with TRBJ2-1; tentatively, D is TRBD2 (5 bases). The germline V and J ends were trimmed by 4 bases and 7 bases, with 18 bases remaining between them. Germline CDR1 is SGHTS and CDR2 is YDEGEE. CDR3 size: 15 residues. The CDR3 spells CASSPGGSPWNEQFF. In nucleotides, the CDR3 is TGTGCCAGCAGCCCCGGAGGCAGCCCCTGGAATGAGCAGTTCTTC.

This rearrangement joins TRBV18 to TRBJ2-7, with 10 bases aligning to TRBD2. CDR3 length: 14 amino acids. Germline trimming cut 2 bases from V and 7 bases from J; bases unmatched to any gene: 5. Looked up from germline, CDR1 is KGHSH and CDR2 is LQKENI. The CDR3 here is CASSPGLAGVEQYF. The DNA for the CDR3 is TGTGCCAGCTCACCAGGGCTAGCGGGAGTGGAGCAGTACTTC.

A few counts support this clone. The chain uses TRBV19 and TRBJ1-5, with D unresolved. Germline V CDR1 and CDR2: LNHDA, SQIVND (reference sequence). Trimming removed 5 bases from V and 0 bases from J, with 8 bases in between. This CDR3 region has 14 residues. The chain's CDR3 is CASSPLYSNQPQHF. The CDR3 coding sequence is TGTGCCAGTAGTCCACTTTATAGCAATCAGCCCCAGCATTTT. Using reference TRBV19 and TRBJ1-5 for the parts outside the CDR3, the full variable domain is DGGITQSPKYLFRKEGQNVTLSCEQNLNHDAMYWYRQDPGQGLRLIYYSQIVNDFQKGDIAEGYSVSREKKESFPLTVTSAQKNPTAFYLCASSPLYSNQPQHFGDGTRLSIL.

The V gene is TRBV7-9, the J gene TRBJ2-7; 11 positions agree with TRBD2. CDR1 is SEHNR and CDR2 is FQNEAQ in the germline V gene (reference sequence). The CDR3 totals 14 residues. The J segment lost 3 bases and the V segment lost 3 bases, leaving 1 base of the junction unmatched. The CDR3 DNA sequence: TGTGCCAGCAGCTTCGGACTAGCGGGCTACGAGCAGTACTTC. Protein product: CASSFGLAGYEQYF.

This clone was counted a single time. The rearrangement uses TRBV28 and TRBJ2-7, with D hard to call. The CDR3 runs 12 residues. The V end was cut by 2 bases, the J end by 6 bases, with 8 bases between. Germline CDR1 MDHEN, CDR2 SYDVKM. CDR3 residues: CASSLRGLEQYF. As DNA, the CDR3 is TGTGCCAGCAGTTTACGCGGCCTCGAGCAGTACTTC. Complete variable domain (other parts from reference TRBV28 and TRBJ2-7): DVKVTQSSRYLVKRTGEKVFLECVQDMDHENMFWYRQDPGLGLRLIYFSYDVKMKEKGDIPEGYSVSREKKERFSLILESASTNQTSMYLCASSLRGLEQYFGPGTRLTVT.

The chain joins TRBV19 to TRBJ1-2, with 9 bases lining up with TRBD1. J lost 7 bases, V lost 3 bases, and 3 bases had no gene match. This CDR3 is 13 amino acids long. The germline V gene has CDR1 LNHDA and CDR2 SQIVND (reference sequence). This chain's CDR3 is CASSIRDRAGYTF. The CDR3 DNA sequence: TGTGCCAGTAGTATCCGGGACAGGGCTGGCTACACCTTC. Together with reference TRBV19 and TRBJ1-2, the CDR3 gives the full variable domain: DGGITQSPKYLFRKEGQNVTLSCEQNLNHDAMYWYRQDPGQGLRLIYYSQIVNDFQKGDIAEGYSVSREKKESFPLTVTSAQKNPTAFYLCASSIRDRAGYTFGSGTRLTVV.

The chain links TRBV5-1 to TRBJ2-2, with D tentatively TRBD1 (5 bases). This CDR3 is 15 amino acids long. Trimming cost V 4 bases and J 5 bases, with 15 bases left between them. Germline V CDR1 and CDR2: SGHRS, YFSETQ. CDR3 coding DNA: TGCGCCAGCAGCACACAAAATCCAGGGACCGGGGAGCTGTTTTTT. Translating it yields CASSTQNPGTGELFF.

The rearrangement uses TRBV18 and TRBJ1-1; 7 bases map to TRBD1. Germline values: CDR1 KGHSH, CDR2 LQKENI. The CDR3 is 15 residues long. Trimming removed 6 bases from V and 5 bases from J; junction bases left unmatched: 12. This chain's CDR3 is CASSQPGGWGTEAFF. The CDR3 bases are TGTGCCAGCTCCCAGCCAGGGGGTTGGGGGACTGAAGCTTTCTTT.

V usage is TRBV6-5 and J usage is TRBJ2-7; the D gene is possibly TRBD2 (5 bases). Germline V gene lookup returns CDR1 MNHEY and CDR2 SVGAGI. With 6 bases removed from V and 2 bases from J, the gap between germline ends came to 17 bases. The CDR3 is made up of 15 amino acids. The CDR3 here is CASRAGKSLAYEQYF. The DNA of the CDR3 is TGTGCCAGCAGGGCGGGCAAATCCCTAGCCTACGAGCAGTACTTC.

This clone was picked up one time. The CDR3 DNA reads as TGTGCCAGCAGCTCGCTAATGCTGCTAGCTTCAGGTGATACGCAGTATTTT. Encoded protein: CASSSLMLLASGDTQYF. The chain joins TRBV7-6 to TRBJ2-3; possibly TRBD2 for D (5 bases). This CDR3 contains 17 residues. V was cut by 4 bases and J by 6 bases, with 23 bases left in between. Germline CDR1 is SGHVS and CDR2 is FNYEAQ.

The chain is built from TRBV6-5 and TRBJ1-1, with D unclear. Germline CDR1 and CDR2: MNHEY and SVGAGI. V was clipped by 0 bases and J by 7 bases, with 9 bases between them. The CDR3 sequence is 13 residues long. The CDR3 sequence: CASSYSGAYEAFF. CDR3 bases: TGTGCCAGCAGTTACTCGGGCGCCTATGAAGCTTTCTTT.

This CDR3 is CASSLGGQGGTEAFF. The CDR3 DNA is TGTGCCAGCAGTTTAGGTGGACAGGGGGGCACTGAAGCTTTCTTT. The rearrangement uses TRBV28 and TRBJ1-1; 10 bases are a match to TRBD1. J was trimmed by 4 bases and V by 2 bases; bases with no gene match: 4. The CDR3 spans 15 residues. CDR1 is MDHEN and CDR2 is SYDVKM in the germline V gene.

In its sample, this clone was seen a few times. The V gene is TRBV5-1, the J gene TRBJ2-2; 7 bases map to TRBD2. Germline values: CDR1 SGHRS, CDR2 YFSETQ. The CDR3 loop spans 14 amino acids. V shed 4 bases, J shed 5 bases, and the junction held 5 bases outside the gene matches. The CDR3 nucleotides read TGCGCCAGCAGCCTGGACGGGGGGACCGGGGAGCTGTTTTTT. As protein: CASSLDGGTGELFF.

The chain is built from TRBV5-1 and TRBJ1-6, with D possibly TRBD1 on 5 matching bases. CDR1 SGHRS and CDR2 YFSETQ come from the germline V gene. Trimming cost V 4 bases and J 9 bases, with 11 bases left between them. The CDR3 runs 13 residues. The CDR3 protein is CASSPQGLSPLHF. CDR3 sequence (DNA): TGCGCCAGCAGCCCTCAGGGACTTTCACCCCTCCACTTT.

The sample holds one count of this clone. The gene calls are TRBV29-1 and TRBJ1-6; TRBD1 aligns across 8 bases. Germline V gene sequence: CDR1 SQVTM, CDR2 ANQGSEA. The V gene end was trimmed by 3 bases and the J gene end by 9 bases; junction bases not matched to a gene: 10. The CDR3 sequence is 15 residues long. CDR3 sequence: CSVEARTGGTSPLHF. The CDR3, as DNA: TGCAGCGTTGAGGCCCGAACAGGGGGGACTTCACCCCTCCACTTT.

This sequence joins TRBV2 and TRBJ2-7; TRBD2 agrees at 8 bases. Germline trimming cut 8 bases from V and 3 bases from J; bases unmatched to any gene: 3. CDR3 length: 12 amino acids. Looked up from germline, CDR1 is SNHLY and CDR2 is FYNNEI. CDR3 coding DNA: TGTGCCAGCGGTAGCGGGATCTACGAGCAGTACTTC. This sequence encodes CASGSGIYEQYF.

The chain couples TRBV3-1 (or the pseudogene TRBV3-2) to TRBJ2-4, with a possible D match to TRBD1 (6 bases). The CDR3 length is 13 residues. V was trimmed by 6 bases and J by 9 bases, leaving 15 bases between them. Per the germline V gene, CDR1 is LGHDT and CDR2 is YNNKEL (reference sequence). CDR3 DNA: TGTGCCAGCAGTCCCGCAGGGGCGCGCATTCAGTACTTC. Translating gives CASSPAGARIQYF.

The chain has TRBV15 and TRBJ2-2; 13 positions agree with TRBD2. Germline assignment: CDR1 LNHNV and CDR2 YYDKDF (reference sequence). The CDR3 length is 18 residues. With V trimmed by 0 bases and J by 6 bases, 7 bases remained unmatched. CDR3 nucleotide sequence: TGTGCCACCAGCAGAGATCGGACTAGCGGGAGCGTGGCCGGGGAGCTGTTTTTT. Its protein product is CATSRDRTSGSVAGELFF.

The rearrangement uses TRBV7-6 and TRBJ2-6; possibly TRBD2 for D (5 bases). The CDR3 length is 19 residues. V lost 4 bases and J lost 0, with 19 bases in between. Germline-derived CDR1 and CDR2 are SGHVS and FNYEAQ. For the CDR3, the DNA is TGTGCCAGCAGCTCCCGAGGGTCTGGGATGCTCTCTGGGGCCAACGTCCTGACTTTC. Translation: CASSSRGSGMLSGANVLTF.

The chain employs TRBV6-2 or TRBV6-3 and TRBJ2-7; D is possibly TRBD1 (6 bases). The CDR3 runs 14 residues. Looked up from germline, CDR1 is MNHEY and CDR2 is SVGEGT. Trimming stripped 6 bases from V and 2 bases from J, with 14 bases between. CDR3 DNA sequence: TGTGCCAGCAGGTACGTGGGACAAACCTACGAGCAGTACTTC. Translating it yields CASRYVGQTYEQYF.

This chain uses TRBV5-1 with TRBJ2-7; 14 positions match TRBD2. The CDR3 length is 16 residues. The junction had 1 base not matched to a gene; V was cut back by 0 bases and J by 2 bases. Germline CDR1 and CDR2: SGHRS and YFSETQ. As DNA, the CDR3 is TGCGCCAGCAGCTTGGGGGGACTAGCGGGAGCCTACGAGCAGTACTTC. It codes for CASSLGGLAGAYEQYF.